The clone carrying this T cell receptor beta chain showed up many times. CDR3 length: 13 amino acids. V lost 0 bases and J lost 6, with 7 bases in between. The V gene's germline CDR1 is SGDLS and CDR2 YYNGEE. From approximately 430 ng of RNA, a library with molecular barcoded alpha/delta and beta/gamma adaptors was made. In TCRdb, the reads were re-called with MiXCR into one record per CDR3 protein. There are some 140,000 distinct CDR3 sequences in the sample; over 10% occur only once, and about 8.6% lies in the top ten. Bone marrow was sampled from every patient at the time of active disease. This sample is drawn from a study of read filtering for tumor transcriptome and immune sequencing. Study at large: Patients were about 18 male and some 13 female, mean age around 70 years, range 47 to 80. R-ISS stage counts were 8 or 9 for I, about 15 for II, 6 or 7 for III. TCR-mapped reads were about 3.5 to 10.27 million with IR-seq versus about 85 to 1,300 with RNA-seq.

What was sequenced was a population of CD138-negative cells sorted from bone marrow. J is TRBJ2-4 and V is TRBV9; D gene uncertain. The sequence came from a donor aged 40 or older with multiple myeloma. The CDR3 region is CASSVGAGNIQYF. The CDR3 DNA follows: TGTGCCAGCAGCGTAGGGGCAGGAAACATTCAGTACTTC.